A single sample gave rise to the 12 T cell receptor beta chains below, sequenced in a study of OX40 agonist ivuxolimab in advanced cancers. Here immunoSEQ multiplex PCR was the method, and the copy in TCRdb shows in-frame clones only, minus some. The data show 71,000 or so clones, over 85% seen once. Material: CD4+ or CD8+ T cells sorted from blood, obtained in a trial of the OX40 agonist ivuxolimab. These receptors all come from an adult with an advanced solid tumor such as melanoma, head and neck, liver or kidney cancer.

This clone was seen just once. The chain is built from TRBV7-6 and TRBJ2-7; unclear D gene. V was pared by 2 bases and J by 3 bases, with 17 bases between. CDR1 is SGHVS, CDR2 FNYEAQ, per germline. The CDR3 runs 16 residues. CDR3 residues: CASSLTGRTADYEQYF. The CDR3 region has the DNA TGTGCCAGCAGCTTAACTGGACGGACGGCGGACTACGAGCAGTACTTC.

In its sample, this clone was seen once. This chain connects TRBV13 to TRBJ1-2; a possible D gene is TRBD1 (6 bases). This CDR3 contains 15 residues. Between the trimmed V and J ends, which lost 1 base and 2 bases, there was a span of 11 bases. The V gene's germline CDR1 is PRHDT and CDR2 FYEKMQ (reference sequence). The CDR3 sequence: CASSLVADRNYGYTF. CDR3 sequence (DNA): TGTGCCAGCAGCTTAGTCGCGGACAGAAACTATGGCTACACCTTC.

The chain joins TRBV5-8 to TRBJ1-6; 7 nucleotides align to TRBD1. CDR3 size: 16 residues. Looked up from germline, CDR1 is SGHTS and CDR2 is YDEGEE. V was clipped by 0 bases and J by 7 bases; unmatched bases: 7. The CDR3 DNA reads TGTGCCAGCAGCTTGGATGGGACAGTGCTGAATTCACCCCTCCACTTT. Protein: CASSLDGTVLNSPLHF. The whole variable domain, filled in from reference TRBV5-8 and TRBJ1-6, reads EAGVTQSPTHLIKTRGQQATLRCSPISGHTSVYWYQQALGLGLQFLLWYDEGEERNRGNFPPRFSGRQFPNYSSELNVNALELEDSALYLCASSLDGTVLNSPLHFGNGTRLTVT.

The V call is TRBV28, the J call TRBJ1-2; maybe TRBD1 (5 bases). The ends were cut back, 5 bases at V and 4 bases at J, with 8 bases in the middle. The CDR3 spans 12 residues. CDR1 is MDHEN and CDR2 is SYDVKM in the germline V gene. CDR3 loop: CASSLDSYGYTF. DNA of the CDR3: TGTGCCAGCAGTCTAGACAGCTATGGCTACACCTTC.

The J gene is TRBJ2-5, the V gene TRBV6-6; possibly TRBD1 for D (7 bases). From germline, CDR1 is MNHNY and CDR2 SVGAGI (reference sequence). The CDR3 is made up of 14 amino acids. With 5 bases removed from V and 2 bases from J, the gap between germline ends came to 12 bases. The CDR3: CASSATGTQETQYF. For the CDR3, the DNA is TGTGCCAGCAGTGCGACAGGGACTCAAGAGACCCAGTACTTC.

This sequence joins TRBV28 and TRBJ2-3; 9 nucleotides match TRBD2. V shed 2 bases and J 2 bases; nucleotides not matched to a gene: 8. Germline V CDR1 and CDR2: MDHEN, SYDVKM. The CDR3 contains 17 residues. CDR3 residues: CASSLPFLAGNTDTQYF. CDR3 bases: TGTGCCAGCAGTTTACCCTTCCTAGCGGGGAACACAGATACGCAGTATTTT.

As for this clone: This CDR3 is also generated by other DNA sequences in the sample. J is TRBJ2-7 and V is TRBV13; D gene uncertain. The CDR3 consists of 14 residues. Per the germline V gene, CDR1 is PRHDT and CDR2 is FYEKMQ (reference sequence). V dropped 1 base and J dropped 0 bases, with 7 bases sitting between them. The CDR3 here is CASSLARGSYEQYF. CDR3 DNA: TGTGCCAGCAGCTTAGCGCGTGGCTCCTACGAGCAGTACTTC.

This chain uses TRBV27 with TRBJ2-5; 7 positions match TRBD1. Germline CDR1 reads MNHEY; CDR2 reads SMNVEV (reference sequence). The length of the CDR3 is 14 residues. J gave up 3 bases and V 10 bases, and 11 bases lay outside the gene matches. The CDR3 sequence: CATGDSLSEETQYF. The CDR3 coding sequence is TGTGCCACTGGGGACAGCCTTTCTGAAGAGACCCAGTACTTC.

The chain couples TRBV5-6 to TRBJ2-3, with 9 bases matching TRBD1. Germline loops: CDR1 SGHDT, CDR2 YYEEEE. The CDR3 loop spans 13 amino acids. Trimming took 6 bases from V and 7 from J; bases not matched to a gene: 6. The CDR3, as DNA: TGTGCCAGCAAGGGACAGGGTTTAAATACGCAGTATTTT. This encodes CASKGQGLNTQYF. Full variable domain (missing parts from reference TRBV5-6 and TRBJ2-3): DAGVTQSPTHLIKTRGQQVTLRCSPKSGHDTVSWYQQALGQGPQFIFQYYEEEERQRGNFPDRFSGHQFPNYSSELNVNALLLGDSALYLCASKGQGLNTQYFGPGTRLTVL.

This clone was seen just once. The chain couples TRBV27 to TRBJ1-5; D is uncertain. The CDR3 is 13 amino acids. Germline V gene data show CDR1 as MNHEY and CDR2 as SMNVEV (reference sequence). V was clipped by 3 bases and J by 4 bases, with 7 bases between them. CDR3 region: CASSFAGNQPQHF. Here the CDR3 DNA reads TGTGCCAGCAGTTTCGCCGGGAATCAGCCCCAGCATTTT.

This clone appeared a single time. CDR3 coding DNA: TGTGCCACCAGCGGACAGGGAGCCGGGGAGCTGTTTTTT. It encodes CATSGQGAGELFF. The chain employs TRBV15 and TRBJ2-2; 8 bases map to TRBD1. Trimming removed 5 bases from V and 6 bases from J; junction bases left unmatched: 2. The germline CDR1 and CDR2 sequences are LNHNV and YYDKDF (reference sequence). This CDR3 region has 13 residues. The whole variable domain, remainder taken from reference TRBV15 and TRBJ2-2, is DAMVIQNPRYQVTQFGKPVTLSCSQTLNHNVMYWYQQKSSQAPKLLFHYYDKDFNNEADTPDNFQSRRPNTSFCFLDIRSPGLGDTAMYLCATSGQGAGELFFGEGSRLTVL.

V is TRBV6-5 and J is TRBJ1-3; D not certain. V gave up 5 bases and J gave up 3 bases, with 8 bases separating them. Germline V lookup: CDR1 MNHEY, CDR2 SVGAGI. The CDR3 consists of 13 residues. CDR3: CASSRTDGNTIYF. The CDR3 nucleotides are TGTGCCAGCAGTCGGACTGATGGAAACACCATATATTTT.